The 9 T cell receptor beta chains below all came from one sample that was sequenced in a study of blood T cell repertoires in COVID-19. Libraries were prepared by immunoSEQ multiplex PCR; TCRdb keeps only in-frame clonotypes and omits some of them. The sample records about 170,000 clones, around 67% being singletons. The material sequenced was peripheral blood. These receptors were obtained from a woman aged 80 or over with acute or convalescent COVID-19.

The chain couples TRBV12-3 or TRBV12-4 to TRBJ2-5; D not certain. This CDR3 region has 13 residues. The V end lost 8 bases, the J end lost 7 bases, and 17 bases lay between the germline ends. CDR3 nucleotide sequence: TGTGCCAGCTTGCTGCCCATCCGGTGGACCCAGTACTTC. Its protein product is CASLLPIRWTQYF.

The chain links TRBV5-1 to TRBJ2-3; the match to TRBD1 covers 9 bases. The CDR3 extends over 16 amino acids. Germline V gives CDR1 SGHRS, CDR2 YFSETQ. Losses at the gene ends were 4 bases for V and 6 bases for J; bases not matched to a gene: 12. As DNA, the CDR3 is TGCGCCAGCAGCGGACCTACAGGGGGCGCAAGGGATACGCAGTATTTT. Translating it yields CASSGPTGGARDTQYF.

The table lists this clone with a count of one. This chain joins TRBV28 and TRBJ1-5; D gene unclear. V was cut by 3 bases and J by 0 bases, with 9 bases left in between. CDR1 and CDR2 from the germline V gene are MDHEN and SYDVKM. The CDR3 is 15 amino acids. CDR3 loop: CASSFGRDSNQPQHF. CDR3 DNA sequence: TGTGCCAGCAGTTTTGGGCGGGATAGCAATCAGCCCCAGCATTTT.

The J gene is TRBJ1-4, the V gene TRBV2; weak D call: TRBD1 (5 bases). Germline V gene lookup returns CDR1 SNHLY and CDR2 FYNNEI. V dropped 4 bases and J dropped 7 bases, with 16 bases sitting between them. This CDR3 comprises 15 residues. CDR3 nucleotides: TGTGCCAGCAGTGTTGTAGGGGCGAACGGTGAAAAACTGTTTTTT. Protein product: CASSVVGANGEKLFF.

The chain couples TRBV28 to TRBJ1-3; D is possibly TRBD1 (5 bases). V was trimmed by 5 bases and J by 9 bases, leaving 17 bases between them. The CDR3 runs 14 residues. Germline lookup yields CDR1 MDHEN and CDR2 SYDVKM. The CDR3 DNA sequence: TGTGCCAGCAGTCCTAGGACACCCCCCGGCACCATATATTTT. Amino acids: CASSPRTPPGTIYF.

A few counts support this clone. The J gene is TRBJ2-3, the V gene TRBV7-8; the D gene is possibly TRBD2 (6 bases). CDR1 is SGHVS and CDR2 is FQNEAQ in the germline V gene. CDR3 length equals 16 residues. V lost 1 base and J lost 2, with 13 bases in between. The CDR3 DNA is TGTGCCAGCAGCTTAGTTGGGGCGGGGAACACAGATACGCAGTATTTT. It codes for CASSLVGAGNTDTQYF.

The chain combines TRBV24-1 with TRBJ2-5; perhaps TRBD2 as D (6 bases). Germline V gives CDR1 KGHDR, CDR2 SFDVKD. This CDR3 has 14 residues. V was clipped by 9 bases and J by 2 bases, with 15 bases between them. The CDR3 DNA reads TGTGCCACCTCATCGGGGAGGAATCAAGAGACCCAGTACTTC. Protein: CATSSGRNQETQYF.

The chain couples TRBV10-2 to TRBJ2-3; D is undetermined. The CDR3 sequence is 13 residues long. Germline V gene lookup returns CDR1 WSHSY and CDR2 SAAADI. Deletions cut 1 base from V and 5 bases from J, with 7 bases between. The CDR3 nucleotides read TGCGCCAGCAGTGAGTACTATGAAGATACGCAGTATTTT. This translates into CASSEYYEDTQYF.

The CDR3 DNA is TGTGCCAGCAGCTCAGTCGGAGGGGCTGTCACTGAAGCTTTCTTT. It yields the protein CASSSVGGAVTEAFF. The rearrangement links TRBV11-2 to TRBJ1-1; perhaps TRBD1 as D (5 bases). V lost 4 bases, J lost 4 bases, and 16 bases lay in between. The CDR3 is 15 residues long. Looked up from germline, CDR1 is SGHAT and CDR2 is FQNNGV.